This TCR beta chain was obtained from a study of naive and memory T cell subsets. Two oligonucleotides, mixed equimolar, formed the beta constant-region primer covering TRBC1 and TRBC2. The cDNA 3' end received a ligated single-stranded oligonucleotide carrying the SP2 primer and a 12-nucleotide UMI. Ligated cDNA was amplified by four rounds of PCR with nested alpha and beta constant-region primers and SP2. TCRdb analysed the UMI-ligation and nested PCR reads with MiXCR anew, one entry per CDR3 protein. In the table there are over 75,000 distinct CDR3 sequences, less than 15% of which are singletons. The table lists this clonotype with a few counts. What it binds is not known. Germline V lookup: CDR1 SQVTM, CDR2 ANQGSEA. The CDR3 spans 12 residues. Between the trimmed V and J ends, which lost 3 bases and 7 bases, there was a span of 12 bases. Whole-study findings and limits: Findings for naive and memory subsets could not be checked against ground truth. In naive cells, over 95% of TCR sequences were seen only once.

The chain carries TRBV29-1 and TRBJ1-2; D is ambiguous. The sample consisted of central memory CD4+ T cells from blood. The sequence came from a human donor in good health. For the CDR3, the DNA is TGCAGCGTTGACTGGGGTCCGGGTGGCTACACCTTC. It specifies CSVDWGPGGYTF.